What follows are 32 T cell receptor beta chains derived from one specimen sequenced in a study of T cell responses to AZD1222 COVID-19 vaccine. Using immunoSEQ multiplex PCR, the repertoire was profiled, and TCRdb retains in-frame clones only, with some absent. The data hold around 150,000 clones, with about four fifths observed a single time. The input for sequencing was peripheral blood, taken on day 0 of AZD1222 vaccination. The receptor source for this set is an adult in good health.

Written as DNA, the CDR3 is TGTGCCACCAGCAGAGAGGGGGGCCCCAGCACAGATACGCAGTATTTT. Residues: CATSREGGPSTDTQYF. V is TRBV15 and J is TRBJ2-3, with D possibly called TRBD1 or TRBD2 (6 bases each). V lost 0 bases to trimming and J lost 0 bases, with 10 bases between them. The CDR3 consists of 16 residues. CDR1 is LNHNV and CDR2 is YYDKDF in the germline V gene (reference sequence).

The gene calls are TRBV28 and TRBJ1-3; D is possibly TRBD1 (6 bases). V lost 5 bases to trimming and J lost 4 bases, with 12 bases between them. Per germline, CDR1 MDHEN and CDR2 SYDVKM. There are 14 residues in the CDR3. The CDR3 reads CASSPNRAGNTIYF. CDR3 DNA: TGTGCCAGCAGTCCCAACAGGGCCGGAAACACCATATATTTT. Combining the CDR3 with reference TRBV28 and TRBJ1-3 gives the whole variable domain DVKVTQSSRYLVKRTGEKVFLECVQDMDHENMFWYRQDPGLGLRLIYFSYDVKMKEKGDIPEGYSVSREKKERFSLILESASTNQTSMYLCASSPNRAGNTIYFGEGSWLTVV.

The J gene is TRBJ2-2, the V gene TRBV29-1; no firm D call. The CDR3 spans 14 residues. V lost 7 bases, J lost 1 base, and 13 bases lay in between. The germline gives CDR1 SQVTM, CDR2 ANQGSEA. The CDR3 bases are TGCAGCGCCCGAGTGGGGATGAACACCGGGGAGCTGTTTTTT. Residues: CSARVGMNTGELFF.

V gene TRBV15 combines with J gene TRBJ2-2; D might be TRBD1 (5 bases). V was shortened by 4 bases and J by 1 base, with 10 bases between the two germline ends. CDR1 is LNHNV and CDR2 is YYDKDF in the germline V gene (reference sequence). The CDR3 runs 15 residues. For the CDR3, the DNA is TGTGCCACCAGCAAGACAGCAAAGAACACCGGGGAGCTGTTTTTT. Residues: CATSKTAKNTGELFF.

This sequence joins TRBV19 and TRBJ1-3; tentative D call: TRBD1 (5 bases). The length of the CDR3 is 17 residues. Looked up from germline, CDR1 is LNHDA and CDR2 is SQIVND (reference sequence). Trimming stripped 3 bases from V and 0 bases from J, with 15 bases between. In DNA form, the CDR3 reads TGTGCCAGTAGTATCCTCCTGGGACGGATCTCTGGAAACACCATATATTTT. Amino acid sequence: CASSILLGRISGNTIYF. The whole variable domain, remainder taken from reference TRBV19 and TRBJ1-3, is DGGITQSPKYLFRKEGQNVTLSCEQNLNHDAMYWYRQDPGQGLRLIYYSQIVNDFQKGDIAEGYSVSREKKESFPLTVTSAQKNPTAFYLCASSILLGRISGNTIYFGEGSWLTVV.

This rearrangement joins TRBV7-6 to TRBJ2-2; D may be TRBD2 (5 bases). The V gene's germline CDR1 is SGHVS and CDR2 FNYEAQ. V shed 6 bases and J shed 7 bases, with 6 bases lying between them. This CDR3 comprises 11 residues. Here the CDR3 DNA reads TGTGCCAGCAGTGAGGGCGGGGAGCTGTTTTTT. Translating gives CASSEGGELFF.

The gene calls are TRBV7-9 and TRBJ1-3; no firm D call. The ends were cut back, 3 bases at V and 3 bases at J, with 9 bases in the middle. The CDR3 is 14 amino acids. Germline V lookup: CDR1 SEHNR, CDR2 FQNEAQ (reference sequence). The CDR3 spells CASSFDWLGNTIYF. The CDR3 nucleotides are TGTGCCAGCAGCTTCGATTGGCTTGGAAACACCATATATTTT.

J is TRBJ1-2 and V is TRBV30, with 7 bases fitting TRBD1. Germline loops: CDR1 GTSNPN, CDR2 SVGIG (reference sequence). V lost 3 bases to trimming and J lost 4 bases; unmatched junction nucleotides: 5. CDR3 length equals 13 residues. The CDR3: CAWSADRVYGYTF. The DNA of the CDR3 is TGTGCCTGGAGCGCCGACAGGGTCTATGGCTACACCTTC. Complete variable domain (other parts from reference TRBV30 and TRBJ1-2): SQTIHQWPATLVQPVGSPLSLECTVEGTSNPNLYWYRQAAGRGLQLLFYSVGIGQISSEVPQNLSASRPQDRQFILSSKKLLLSDSGFYLCAWSADRVYGYTFGSGTRLTVV.

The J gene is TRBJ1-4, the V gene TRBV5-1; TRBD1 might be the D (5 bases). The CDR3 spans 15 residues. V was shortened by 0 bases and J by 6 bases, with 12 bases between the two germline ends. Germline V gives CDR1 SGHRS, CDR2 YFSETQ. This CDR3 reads CASSLGGTVDEKLFF. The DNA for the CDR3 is TGCGCCAGCAGCTTGGGGGGCACAGTCGATGAAAAACTGTTTTTT.

The DNA of the CDR3 is TGTGCCAGCAGCGCTGTCCTGAAAACCTACGAGCAGTACTTC. Its translation is CASSAVLKTYEQYF. The V gene is TRBV7-6, the J gene TRBJ2-7; no firm D call. V lost 5 bases and J lost 2, with 13 bases in between. Germline V gene lookup returns CDR1 SGHVS and CDR2 FNYEAQ. The CDR3 covers 14 residues.

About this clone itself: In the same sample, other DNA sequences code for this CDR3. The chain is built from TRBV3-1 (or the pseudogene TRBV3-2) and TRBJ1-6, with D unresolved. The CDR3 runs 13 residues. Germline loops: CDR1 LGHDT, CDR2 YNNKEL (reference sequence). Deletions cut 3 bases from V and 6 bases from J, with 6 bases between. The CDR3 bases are TGTGCCAGCAGCCAGGGCGGTAATTCACCCCTCCACTTT. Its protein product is CASSQGGNSPLHF.

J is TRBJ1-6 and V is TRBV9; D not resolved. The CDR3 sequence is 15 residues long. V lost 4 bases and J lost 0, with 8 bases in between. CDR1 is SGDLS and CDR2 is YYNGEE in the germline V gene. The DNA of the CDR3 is TGTGCCAGCAGCTTGGATCACTCCTATAATTCACCCCTCCACTTT. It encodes CASSLDHSYNSPLHF.

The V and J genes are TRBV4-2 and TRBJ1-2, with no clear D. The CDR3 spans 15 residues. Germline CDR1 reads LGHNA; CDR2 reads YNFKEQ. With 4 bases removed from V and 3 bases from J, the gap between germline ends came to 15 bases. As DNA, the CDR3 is TGTGCCAGCAGCCCGAACCCTCAGGACTACTATGGCTACACCTTC. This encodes CASSPNPQDYYGYTF.

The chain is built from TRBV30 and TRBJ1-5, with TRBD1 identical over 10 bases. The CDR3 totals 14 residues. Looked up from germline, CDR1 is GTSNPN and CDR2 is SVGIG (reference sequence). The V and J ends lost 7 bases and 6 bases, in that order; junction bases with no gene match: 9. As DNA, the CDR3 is TGTGCCTACTCAAGGACAGGGGGGGGTCAGCCCCAGCATTTT. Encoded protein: CAYSRTGGGQPQHF.

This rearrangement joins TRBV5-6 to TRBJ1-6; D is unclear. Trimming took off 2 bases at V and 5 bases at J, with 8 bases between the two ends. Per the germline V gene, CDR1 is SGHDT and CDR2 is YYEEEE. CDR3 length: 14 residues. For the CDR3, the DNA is TGTGCCAGCAGCTTAAGGGAAAATAATTCACCCCTCCACTTT. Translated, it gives CASSLRENNSPLHF.

Here the CDR3 reads CAWSPQGGYKKLFF. CDR3 in DNA: TGTGCCTGGTCTCCACAGGGAGGGTATAAGAAACTGTTTTTT. The chain has TRBV30 and TRBJ1-4, with a weak D call TRBD1 (6 bases). Germline CDR1 reads GTSNPN; CDR2 reads SVGIG (reference sequence). The ends were cut back, 5 bases at V and 11 bases at J, with 21 bases in the middle. The CDR3 is made up of 14 amino acids.

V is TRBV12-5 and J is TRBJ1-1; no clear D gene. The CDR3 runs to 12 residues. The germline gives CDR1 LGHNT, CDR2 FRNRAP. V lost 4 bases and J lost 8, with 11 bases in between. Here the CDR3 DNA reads TGTGCTAGTGGTTGGGAGCGTCAAGAAGCTTTCTTT. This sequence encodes CASGWERQEAFF.

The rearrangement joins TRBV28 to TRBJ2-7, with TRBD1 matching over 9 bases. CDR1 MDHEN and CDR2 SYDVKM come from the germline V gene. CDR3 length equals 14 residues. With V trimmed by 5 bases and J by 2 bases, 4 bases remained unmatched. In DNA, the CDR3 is TGTGCCAGCAGTCAAGGACAGGGGACCTACGAGCAGTACTTC. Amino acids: CASSQGQGTYEQYF. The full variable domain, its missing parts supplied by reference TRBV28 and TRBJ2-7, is DVKVTQSSRYLVKRTGEKVFLECVQDMDHENMFWYRQDPGLGLRLIYFSYDVKMKEKGDIPEGYSVSREKKERFSLILESASTNQTSMYLCASSQGQGTYEQYFGPGTRLTVT.

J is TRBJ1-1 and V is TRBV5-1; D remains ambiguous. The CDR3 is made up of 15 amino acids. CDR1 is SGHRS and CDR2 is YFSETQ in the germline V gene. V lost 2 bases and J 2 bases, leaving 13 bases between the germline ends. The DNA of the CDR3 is TGCGCCAGCAGCTTAGTGGCAGGCCTAAACACTGAAGCTTTCTTT. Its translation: CASSLVAGLNTEAFF.

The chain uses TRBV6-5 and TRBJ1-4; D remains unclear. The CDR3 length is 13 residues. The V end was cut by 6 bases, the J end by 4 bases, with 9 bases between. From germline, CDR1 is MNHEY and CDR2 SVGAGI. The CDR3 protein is CASRDTNNEKLFF. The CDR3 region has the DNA TGTGCCAGCAGAGATACTAATAATGAAAAACTGTTTTTT.

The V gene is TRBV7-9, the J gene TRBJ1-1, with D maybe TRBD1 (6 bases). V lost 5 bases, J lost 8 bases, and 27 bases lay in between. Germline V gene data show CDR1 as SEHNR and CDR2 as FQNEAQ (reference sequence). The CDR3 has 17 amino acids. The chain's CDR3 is CASSGLRGGRGAGEAFF. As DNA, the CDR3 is TGTGCCAGCAGCGGATTGCGGGGTGGCAGGGGAGCCGGGGAAGCTTTCTTT.

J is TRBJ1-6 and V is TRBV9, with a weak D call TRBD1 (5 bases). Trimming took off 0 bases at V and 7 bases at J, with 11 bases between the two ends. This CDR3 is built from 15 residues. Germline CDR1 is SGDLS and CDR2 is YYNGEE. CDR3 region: CASSVEDNSNSPLHF. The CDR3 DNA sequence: TGTGCCAGCAGCGTAGAGGACAATTCGAATTCACCCCTCCACTTT.

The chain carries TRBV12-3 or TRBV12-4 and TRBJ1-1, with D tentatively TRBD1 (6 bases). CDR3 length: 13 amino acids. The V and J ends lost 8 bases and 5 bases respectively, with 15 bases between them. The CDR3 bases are TGTGCCAGCTCAAAGGGGGTAGATACTGAAGCTTTCTTT. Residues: CASSKGVDTEAFF.

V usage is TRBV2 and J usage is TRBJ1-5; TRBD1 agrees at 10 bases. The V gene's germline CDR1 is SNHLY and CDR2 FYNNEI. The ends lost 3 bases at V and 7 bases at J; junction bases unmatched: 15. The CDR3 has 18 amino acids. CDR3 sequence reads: CASSDQSATGGLGQPQHF. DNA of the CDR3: TGTGCCAGCAGTGACCAATCGGCGACAGGGGGCCTAGGGCAGCCCCAGCATTTT.

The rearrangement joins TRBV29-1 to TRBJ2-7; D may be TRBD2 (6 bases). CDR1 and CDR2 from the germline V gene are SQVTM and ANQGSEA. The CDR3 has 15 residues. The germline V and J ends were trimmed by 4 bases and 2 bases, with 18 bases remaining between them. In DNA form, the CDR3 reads TGCAGCGTTGGGGCGTCGGGAGCTGGACCCTACGAGCAGTACTTC. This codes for CSVGASGAGPYEQYF.

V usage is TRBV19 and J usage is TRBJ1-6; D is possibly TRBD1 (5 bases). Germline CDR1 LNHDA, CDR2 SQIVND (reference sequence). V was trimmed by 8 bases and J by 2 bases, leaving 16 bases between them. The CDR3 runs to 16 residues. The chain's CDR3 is CASRGNGRPYNSPLHF. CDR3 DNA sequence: TGTGCCAGTCGGGGGAACGGCAGGCCCTATAATTCACCCCTCCACTTT.

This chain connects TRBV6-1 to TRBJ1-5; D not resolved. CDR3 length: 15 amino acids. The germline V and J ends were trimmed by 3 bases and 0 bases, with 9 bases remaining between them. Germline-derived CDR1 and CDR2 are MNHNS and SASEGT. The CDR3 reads CASSDSFNSNQPQHF. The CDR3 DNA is TGTGCCAGCAGTGACAGCTTTAATAGCAATCAGCCCCAGCATTTT.

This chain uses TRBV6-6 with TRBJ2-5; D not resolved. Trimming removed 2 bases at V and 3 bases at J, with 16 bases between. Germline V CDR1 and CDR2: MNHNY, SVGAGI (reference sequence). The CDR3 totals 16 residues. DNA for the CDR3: TGTGCCAGCAGTTACCCGCCCGGGCCTAAAAAAGAGACCCAGTACTTC. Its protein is CASSYPPGPKKETQYF.

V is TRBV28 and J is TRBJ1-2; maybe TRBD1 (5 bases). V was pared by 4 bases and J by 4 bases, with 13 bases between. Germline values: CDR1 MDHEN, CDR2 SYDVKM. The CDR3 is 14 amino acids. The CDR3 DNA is TGTGCCAGCAGTTCCCCAGGGCAGAGCTATGGCTACACCTTC. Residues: CASSSPGQSYGYTF.

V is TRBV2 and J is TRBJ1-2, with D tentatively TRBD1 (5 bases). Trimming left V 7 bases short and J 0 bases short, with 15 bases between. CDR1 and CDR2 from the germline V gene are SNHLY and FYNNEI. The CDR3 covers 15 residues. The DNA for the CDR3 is TGTGCCAGCACCCAGACAGCTATAGCTAACTATGGCTACACCTTC. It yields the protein CASTQTAIANYGYTF. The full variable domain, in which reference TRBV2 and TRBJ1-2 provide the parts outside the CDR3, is EPEVTQTPSHQVTQMGQEVILRCVPISNHLYFYWYRQILGQKVEFLVSFYNNEISEKSEIFDDQFSVERPDGSNFTLKIRSTKLEDSAMYFCASTQTAIANYGYTFGSGTRLTVV.

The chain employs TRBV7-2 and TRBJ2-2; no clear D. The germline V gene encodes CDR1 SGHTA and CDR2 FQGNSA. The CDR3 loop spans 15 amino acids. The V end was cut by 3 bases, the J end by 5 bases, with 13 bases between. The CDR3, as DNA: TGTGCCAGCAGCTTCGCTTCACTCCAAACCGGGGAGCTGTTTTTT. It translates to CASSFASLQTGELFF.

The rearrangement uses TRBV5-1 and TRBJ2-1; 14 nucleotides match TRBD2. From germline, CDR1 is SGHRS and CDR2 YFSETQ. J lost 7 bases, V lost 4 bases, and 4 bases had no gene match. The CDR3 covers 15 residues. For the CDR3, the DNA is TGCGCCAGCAGCCCGGGACTAGCGGGGGAGAATGAGCAGTTCTTC. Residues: CASSPGLAGENEQFF. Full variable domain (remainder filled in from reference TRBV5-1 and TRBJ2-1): KAGVTQTPRYLIKTRGQQVTLSCSPISGHRSVSWYQQTPGQGLQFLFEYFSETQRNKGNFPGRFSGRQFSNSRSEMNVSTLELGDSALYLCASSPGLAGENEQFFGPGTRLTVL.